The entry below describes one T cell receptor (beta chain). Its target is unknown. No conserved phenylalanine or tryptophan ends this CDR3, so it is likely a read error. RNA transcripts provided the source from which TCR beta CDR3 regions were amplified. The TCR CDR3 first-round RT-PCR relied on the HTBI primer set. From the multiplex PCR reads, TCRdb called clonotypes with MiXCR, one entry per CDR3 protein. The repertoire holds over 200,000 distinct CDR3 sequences, with 13% to 15% as singletons. The sample belongs to a study of T cells in Graves' hyperthyroidism and ophthalmopathy. Study-wide points: Most clonotypes that expanded in the thyroid above 0.001 also showed up in blood.

The length of the CDR3 is 15 residues. CDR1 and CDR2 (germline): MNHEY, SVGAGI. V dropped 0 bases and J dropped 6 bases, with 14 bases sitting between them. This clonotype was sampled from a woman aged 40 to 50 with Graves' hyperthyroidism that later progressed to Graves' ophthalmopathy. V gene TRBV6-5 combines with J gene TRBJ2-5; D is unresolved. Input material: blood. CDR3 residues: CASSYSSLAPQTQYV. CDR3 bases: TGTGCCAGCAGTTACTCGAGTCTGGCCCCACAGACCCAGTACGTC.